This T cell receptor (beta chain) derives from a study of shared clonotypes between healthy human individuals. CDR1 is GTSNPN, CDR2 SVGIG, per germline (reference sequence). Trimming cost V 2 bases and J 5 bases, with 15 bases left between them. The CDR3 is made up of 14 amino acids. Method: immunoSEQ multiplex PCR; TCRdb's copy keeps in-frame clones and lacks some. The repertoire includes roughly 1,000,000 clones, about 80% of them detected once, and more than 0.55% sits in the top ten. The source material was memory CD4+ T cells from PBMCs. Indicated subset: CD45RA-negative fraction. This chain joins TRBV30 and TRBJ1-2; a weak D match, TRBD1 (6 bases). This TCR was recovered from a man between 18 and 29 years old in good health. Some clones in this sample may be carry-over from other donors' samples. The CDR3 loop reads CAWSRQALVYGYTF. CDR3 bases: TGTGCCTGGAGTAGACAGGCCCTGGTTTATGGCTACACCTTC.